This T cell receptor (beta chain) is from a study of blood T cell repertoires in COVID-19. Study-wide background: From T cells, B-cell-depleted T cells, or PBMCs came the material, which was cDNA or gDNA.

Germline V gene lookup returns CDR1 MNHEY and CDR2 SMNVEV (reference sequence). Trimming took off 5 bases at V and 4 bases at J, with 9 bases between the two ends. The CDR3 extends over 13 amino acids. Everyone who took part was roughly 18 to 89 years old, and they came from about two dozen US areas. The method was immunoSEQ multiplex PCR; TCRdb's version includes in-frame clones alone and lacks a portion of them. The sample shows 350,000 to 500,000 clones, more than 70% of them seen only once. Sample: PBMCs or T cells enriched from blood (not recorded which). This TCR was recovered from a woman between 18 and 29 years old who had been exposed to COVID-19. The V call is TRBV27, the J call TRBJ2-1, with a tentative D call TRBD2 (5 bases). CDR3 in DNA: TGTGCCAGCAGTGTCGGGGATTACAATGAGCAGTTCTTC. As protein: CASSVGDYNEQFF.